A selection of T cell receptor beta chains follows, all from one sample in a study of blood T cells in healthy people across ages. TCRdb itself ran the 5' RACE reads through MiXCR, one entry per CDR3 protein. Found here are about 680,000 distinct CDR3 sequences, over 45% of them singletons; the top ten hold about a third. The specimen sequenced was blood. Receptor source: a woman in her sixties or seventies in good health. The CDR3 runs from the conserved cysteine through the conserved F or W. Each record gives: V gene, clone size, J gene, D gene, CDR3 protein, CDR3 DNA. A D gene is named only where the DNA matches it firmly. The listing skips clone size in some rows; elsewhere it reads once, few, many or a size class.

V: TRBV20-1; size: NA; J: TRBJ1-1; D: NA; CDR3: CSARVGQKKTEAFF; DNA: TGCAGTGCTAGAGTCGGACAGAAGAAAACTGAAGCTTTCTTT
V: TRBV7-9; size: NA; J: TRBJ2-7; D: TRBD2; CDR3: CASSPRWTSGHEQYF; DNA: TGTGCCAGCAGCCCCCGGTGGACTAGCGGGCACGAGCAGTACTTC
V: TRBV20-1; size: few; J: TRBJ2-1; D: NA; CDR3: CSASGTVDEQFF; DNA: TGCAGTGCTAGCGGGACCGTCGATGAGCAGTTCTTC
V: TRBV15; size: NA; J: TRBJ2-1; D: NA; CDR3: CATSREEGNEQFF; DNA: TGTGCCACCAGCAGAGAGGAGGGGAATGAGCAGTTCTTC
V: TRBV10-3; size: NA; J: TRBJ1-2; D: TRBD1; CDR3: CAISIGTGEGNHGHTF; DNA: TGTGCCATCAGTATAGGGACAGGAGAAGGTAATCATGGCCACACCTTC
V: TRBV6-2/TRBV6-3; size: NA; J: TRBJ2-5; D: TRBD2; CDR3: CASSYAAGEQETQYF; DNA: TGTGCCAGCAGTTACGCTGCGGGGGAGCAAGAGACCCAGTACTTC
V: TRBV7-2; size: few; J: TRBJ2-5; D: NA; CDR3: CASSLGVGSHAVETQYF; DNA: TGTGCCAGCAGCTTAGGTGTTGGATCACACGCGGTAGAGACCCAGTACTTC
V: TRBV7-3; size: NA; J: TRBJ2-7; D: NA; CDR3: CASSYGSLGYEQYF; DNA: TGTGCCAGCAGCTATGGATCCTTGGGCTACGAGCAGTACTTC
V: TRBV20-1; size: NA; J: TRBJ2-7; D: TRBD2; CDR3: CSARDSSGGTYEQYF; DNA: TGCAGTGCTAGAGATTCTAGCGGGGGAACCTACGAGCAGTACTTC
V: TRBV20-1; size: few; J: TRBJ2-5; D: NA; CDR3: CSAPGLRGQETQYF; DNA: TGCAGTGCTCCCGGACTAAGGGGGCAAGAGACCCAGTACTTC
V: TRBV20-1; size: NA; J: TRBJ2-3; D: NA; CDR3: CNARLRTRAGTDTQYF; DNA: TGCAATGCTAGATTGAGAACCAGGGCGGGCACAGATACGCAGTATTTT
V: TRBV27; size: NA; J: TRBJ2-1; D: TRBD1; CDR3: CASSNRDSNNEQFF; DNA: TGTGCCAGCAGTAACCGGGACAGCAACAATGAGCAGTTCTTC
V: TRBV20-1; size: NA; J: TRBJ2-7; D: TRBD1; CDR3: CSARARETGGINEQYF; DNA: TGCAGTGCTAGAGCTCGGGAGACAGGGGGTATCAACGAGCAGTACTTC
V: TRBV20-1; size: NA; J: TRBJ2-1; D: TRBD2; CDR3: CSARVWREIVYNEQFF; DNA: TGCAGTGCTAGAGTCTGGCGGGAGATTGTTTACAATGAGCAGTTCTTC
V: TRBV2; size: NA; J: TRBJ2-3; D: NA; CDR3: CASSDPGSSADTQYF; DNA: TGTGCCAGCAGTGATCCCGGGAGTAGCGCAGATACGCAGTATTTT
V: TRBV7-2; size: NA; J: TRBJ2-1; D: TRBD2; CDR3: CASSSLAGRAYNEQFF; DNA: TGTGCCAGCAGCTCCCTAGCGGGGAGGGCCTACAATGAGCAGTTCTTC
V: TRBV10-3; size: NA; J: TRBJ2-3; D: TRBD2; CDR3: CAITSGLAGYSDTPYF; DNA: TGTGCCATCACCTCAGGGCTAGCGGGGTATTCAGATACGCCGTATTTT
V: TRBV12-3/TRBV12-4; size: NA; J: TRBJ1-5; D: TRBD1; CDR3: CASTQGWTQPQHF; DNA: TGTGCCAGCACACAGGGGTGGACTCAGCCCCAGCATTTT
V: TRBV20-1; size: NA; J: TRBJ2-3; D: TRBD1; CDR3: CSASLQGAADTQYF; DNA: TGCAGTGCTAGTCTCCAGGGGGCGGCAGATACGCAGTATTTT
V: TRBV28; size: NA; J: TRBJ2-7; D: TRBD1; CDR3: CAGTGPRKGSGGQYF; DNA: TGTGCCGGCACTGGGCCACGCAAAGGTTCAGGGGGGCAGTACTTC
V: TRBV7-2; size: many; J: TRBJ2-3; D: NA; CDR3: CASSLSADTQYF; DNA: TGTGCCAGCAGCTTGAGTGCTGATACGCAGTATTTT
V: TRBV7-2; size: NA; J: TRBJ2-7; D: TRBD1; CDR3: CASSFRQGSAEQYF; DNA: TGTGCCAGCAGCTTCAGACAGGGGTCCGCCGAGCAGTACTTC
V: TRBV16; size: few; J: TRBJ1-2; D: NA; CDR3: CASSQSWQYRGYTF; DNA: TGTGCCAGCAGCCAATCTTGGCAGTATCGTGGCTACACCTTC
V: TRBV7-9; size: few; J: TRBJ2-3; D: NA; CDR3: CASSTRWGPTSTDTQYF; DNA: TGTGCCAGCAGCACTCGATGGGGGCCAACTAGCACAGATACGCAGTATTTT
V: TRBV20-1; size: NA; J: TRBJ2-5; D: NA; CDR3: CSAPSWPSVRIETQYF; DNA: TGCAGTGCCCCGTCATGGCCGAGTGTAAGGATTGAGACCCAGTACTTC
V: TRBV5-1; size: many; J: TRBJ2-7; D: NA; CDR3: CASSFMPEPNYEQYF; DNA: TGCGCCAGCAGCTTCATGCCCGAACCGAACTACGAGCAGTACTTC
V: TRBV7-3; size: NA; J: TRBJ2-7; D: NA; CDR3: CTSSLRGGGSTQYF; DNA: TGTACCAGCAGCTTAAGAGGGGGCGGGAGCACCCAGTACTTC
V: TRBV5-1; size: NA; J: TRBJ2-7; D: NA; CDR3: CASSFGPGNEQYF; DNA: TGCGCCAGCAGCTTTGGCCCTGGGAACGAGCAGTACTTC
V: TRBV6-2/TRBV6-3; size: NA; J: TRBJ2-1; D: TRBD1; CDR3: CATSPGDRGYEQFF; DNA: TGTGCCACCTCCCCCGGGGACAGGGGCTATGAGCAGTTCTTC
V: TRBV9; size: few; J: TRBJ2-1; D: TRBD1; CDR3: CASSKGTAGNEQFF; DNA: TGTGCCAGCAGCAAAGGGACAGCCGGCAATGAGCAGTTCTTC
V: TRBV9; size: NA; J: TRBJ2-1; D: NA; CDR3: CASSTSGGDRQFF; DNA: TGTGCCAGCAGCACCTCTGGGGGGGACAGGCAGTTCTTC
V: TRBV7-2; size: NA; J: TRBJ2-1; D: NA; CDR3: CASNPVWGYEQFF; DNA: TGTGCCAGCAACCCCGTTTGGGGCTATGAGCAGTTCTTC
V: TRBV6-5; size: NA; J: TRBJ2-7; D: NA; CDR3: CASSNWDTEQYF; DNA: TGTGCCAGCAGTAACTGGGACACCGAGCAGTACTTC
V: TRBV3-1; size: NA; J: TRBJ1-6; D: NA; CDR3: CASSPDSSTNSPLHF; DNA: TGTGCCAGCAGCCCGGACAGTTCGACCAATTCACCCCTCCACTTT
V: TRBV3-1; size: NA; J: TRBJ2-7; D: TRBD2; CDR3: CASSQGTSGSYERYF; DNA: TGTGCCAGCAGCCAAGGGACTAGCGGGAGCTACGAGCGGTACTTC
V: TRBV7-6; size: NA; J: TRBJ2-2; D: TRBD2; CDR3: CASSSPGERGMNTGELFF; DNA: TGTGCCAGCAGCTCCCCCGGGGAGCGGGGTATGAACACCGGGGAGCTGTTTTTT
V: TRBV20-1; size: NA; J: TRBJ2-5; D: NA; CDR3: CSAGDRKAVGETQYF; DNA: TGCAGTGCTGGTGACCGAAAAGCGGTCGGGGAGACCCAGTACTTC
V: TRBV4-3; size: NA; J: TRBJ2-2; D: NA; CDR3: CASSQGSRTGELFF; DNA: TGCGCCAGCAGCCAAGGATCGCGCACCGGGGAGCTGTTTTTT
V: TRBV7-3; size: few; J: TRBJ1-1; D: NA; CDR3: CASSLETNTEAFF; DNA: TGTGCCAGCAGCTTAGAAACGAACACTGAAGCTTTCTTT
V: TRBV27; size: NA; J: TRBJ2-3; D: TRBD2; CDR3: CVSSSPRGTSGGASTDTQYF; DNA: TGTGTCAGCAGTTCCCCCCGCGGGACTAGCGGGGGGGCCAGCACAGATACGCAGTATTTT
V: TRBV11-3; size: NA; J: TRBJ2-5; D: TRBD1; CDR3: CASSLGQGFGNEQYF; DNA: TGTGCCAGCAGCTTAGGACAGGGGTTCGGCAATGAGCAGTACTTC
V: TRBV7-2; size: NA; J: TRBJ2-3; D: TRBD2; CDR3: CASSFSGRAPDTQYF; DNA: TGTGCCAGCAGCTTTAGCGGGAGGGCCCCAGATACGCAGTATTTT
V: TRBV29-1; size: NA; J: TRBJ2-7; D: TRBD1; CDR3: CSAFSSRTGLYEQYF; DNA: TGCAGCGCTTTCAGTTCACGGACAGGTCTCTACGAGCAGTACTTC
V: TRBV4-3; size: NA; J: TRBJ2-7; D: NA; CDR3: CASSQQIGFPEYEQYF; DNA: TGCGCCAGCAGCCAACAGATCGGCTTCCCCGAGTACGAGCAGTACTTC
V: TRBV7-2; size: few; J: TRBJ2-7; D: NA; CDR3: CASSFAMEAYEQYF; DNA: TGTGCCAGCAGCTTCGCTATGGAGGCCTACGAGCAGTACTTC
V: TRBV27; size: NA; J: TRBJ1-4; D: NA; CDR3: CASSFDGQGEKLFF; DNA: TGTGCCAGCAGTTTTGATGGGCAAGGTGAAAAACTGTTTTTT
V: TRBV2; size: NA; J: TRBJ2-1; D: TRBD2; CDR3: CASNGAGALVEQFF; DNA: TGTGCCAGCAATGGAGCGGGAGCGTTAGTTGAGCAGTTCTTC
V: TRBV5-1; size: NA; J: TRBJ2-5; D: NA; CDR3: CASREGFQETQYF; DNA: TGCGCCAGCAGGGAGGGATTTCAAGAGACCCAGTACTTC
V: TRBV24-1; size: NA; J: TRBJ2-7; D: NA; CDR3: CAASDGDEQYF; DNA: TGTGCCGCCAGTGATGGCGACGAGCAGTACTTC
V: TRBV3-1; size: NA; J: TRBJ2-7; D: NA; CDR3: CASSLMDSYERYF; DNA: TGTGCCAGCAGCCTTATGGACAGCTACGAGCGGTACTTC
V: TRBV7-2; size: NA; J: TRBJ2-3; D: TRBD2; CDR3: CASSSRLAGPSSADTQYF; DNA: TGTGCCAGCAGCTCCCGACTAGCGGGACCCAGTAGCGCAGATACGCAGTATTTT
V: TRBV27; size: many; J: TRBJ2-4; D: NA; CDR3: CASSPRAGAKNIQYF; DNA: TGTGCCAGCAGCCCTAGGGCAGGGGCCAAAAACATTCAGTACTTC
V: TRBV7-2; size: NA; J: TRBJ2-4; D: TRBD1; CDR3: CASSARQGTKNIQYF; DNA: TGTGCCAGCAGCGCCAGACAGGGAACCAAAAACATTCAGTACTTC
V: TRBV29-1; size: many; J: TRBJ2-5; D: NA; CDR3: CSVRTPFQETQYF; DNA: TGCAGCGTTCGGACACCTTTCCAAGAGACCCAGTACTTC